What follows is one T cell receptor beta chain and its context. Antigen specificity is unknown. This specimen comes from a study of T cell repertoires in cytomegalovirus infection. Study details: Epitope selection comprised recently identified HLA-C-restricted CMV epitopes and well-studied HLA-B-restricted CMV epitopes. Public TCR beta signatures indicated both CMV infection and matching HLA type.

A single record per CDR3 protein comes from TCRdb applying MiXCR to the reads. The profile shows 350,000 to 400,000 distinct CDR3 sequences, about 35% of them singletons. In germline, CDR1 is SGHTA, CDR2 FQGNSA. The V end was cut by 3 bases, the J end by 5 bases, with 13 bases between. The CDR3 is 14 amino acids. Findings and caveats of the study: The cumulative frequency of public TCR beta families identified carriers of CMV plus the relevant HLA. There were HLA-C-restricted CMV-specific TCR beta clonotypes dominating the ex vivo response.

The chain is built from TRBV7-2 and TRBJ1-1; possible D gene TRBD1, 5 bases. The receptor comes from a human donor in good health (CMV status not recorded). Some clones in this sample may be carry-over from other donors' samples. Material: cultured PBMCs, obtained from culture after CMV antigen stimulation. The CDR3 loop is CASSFGYGGTEAFF. CDR3 coding DNA: TGTGCCAGCAGCTTTGGTTATGGGGGAACTGAAGCTTTCTTT.